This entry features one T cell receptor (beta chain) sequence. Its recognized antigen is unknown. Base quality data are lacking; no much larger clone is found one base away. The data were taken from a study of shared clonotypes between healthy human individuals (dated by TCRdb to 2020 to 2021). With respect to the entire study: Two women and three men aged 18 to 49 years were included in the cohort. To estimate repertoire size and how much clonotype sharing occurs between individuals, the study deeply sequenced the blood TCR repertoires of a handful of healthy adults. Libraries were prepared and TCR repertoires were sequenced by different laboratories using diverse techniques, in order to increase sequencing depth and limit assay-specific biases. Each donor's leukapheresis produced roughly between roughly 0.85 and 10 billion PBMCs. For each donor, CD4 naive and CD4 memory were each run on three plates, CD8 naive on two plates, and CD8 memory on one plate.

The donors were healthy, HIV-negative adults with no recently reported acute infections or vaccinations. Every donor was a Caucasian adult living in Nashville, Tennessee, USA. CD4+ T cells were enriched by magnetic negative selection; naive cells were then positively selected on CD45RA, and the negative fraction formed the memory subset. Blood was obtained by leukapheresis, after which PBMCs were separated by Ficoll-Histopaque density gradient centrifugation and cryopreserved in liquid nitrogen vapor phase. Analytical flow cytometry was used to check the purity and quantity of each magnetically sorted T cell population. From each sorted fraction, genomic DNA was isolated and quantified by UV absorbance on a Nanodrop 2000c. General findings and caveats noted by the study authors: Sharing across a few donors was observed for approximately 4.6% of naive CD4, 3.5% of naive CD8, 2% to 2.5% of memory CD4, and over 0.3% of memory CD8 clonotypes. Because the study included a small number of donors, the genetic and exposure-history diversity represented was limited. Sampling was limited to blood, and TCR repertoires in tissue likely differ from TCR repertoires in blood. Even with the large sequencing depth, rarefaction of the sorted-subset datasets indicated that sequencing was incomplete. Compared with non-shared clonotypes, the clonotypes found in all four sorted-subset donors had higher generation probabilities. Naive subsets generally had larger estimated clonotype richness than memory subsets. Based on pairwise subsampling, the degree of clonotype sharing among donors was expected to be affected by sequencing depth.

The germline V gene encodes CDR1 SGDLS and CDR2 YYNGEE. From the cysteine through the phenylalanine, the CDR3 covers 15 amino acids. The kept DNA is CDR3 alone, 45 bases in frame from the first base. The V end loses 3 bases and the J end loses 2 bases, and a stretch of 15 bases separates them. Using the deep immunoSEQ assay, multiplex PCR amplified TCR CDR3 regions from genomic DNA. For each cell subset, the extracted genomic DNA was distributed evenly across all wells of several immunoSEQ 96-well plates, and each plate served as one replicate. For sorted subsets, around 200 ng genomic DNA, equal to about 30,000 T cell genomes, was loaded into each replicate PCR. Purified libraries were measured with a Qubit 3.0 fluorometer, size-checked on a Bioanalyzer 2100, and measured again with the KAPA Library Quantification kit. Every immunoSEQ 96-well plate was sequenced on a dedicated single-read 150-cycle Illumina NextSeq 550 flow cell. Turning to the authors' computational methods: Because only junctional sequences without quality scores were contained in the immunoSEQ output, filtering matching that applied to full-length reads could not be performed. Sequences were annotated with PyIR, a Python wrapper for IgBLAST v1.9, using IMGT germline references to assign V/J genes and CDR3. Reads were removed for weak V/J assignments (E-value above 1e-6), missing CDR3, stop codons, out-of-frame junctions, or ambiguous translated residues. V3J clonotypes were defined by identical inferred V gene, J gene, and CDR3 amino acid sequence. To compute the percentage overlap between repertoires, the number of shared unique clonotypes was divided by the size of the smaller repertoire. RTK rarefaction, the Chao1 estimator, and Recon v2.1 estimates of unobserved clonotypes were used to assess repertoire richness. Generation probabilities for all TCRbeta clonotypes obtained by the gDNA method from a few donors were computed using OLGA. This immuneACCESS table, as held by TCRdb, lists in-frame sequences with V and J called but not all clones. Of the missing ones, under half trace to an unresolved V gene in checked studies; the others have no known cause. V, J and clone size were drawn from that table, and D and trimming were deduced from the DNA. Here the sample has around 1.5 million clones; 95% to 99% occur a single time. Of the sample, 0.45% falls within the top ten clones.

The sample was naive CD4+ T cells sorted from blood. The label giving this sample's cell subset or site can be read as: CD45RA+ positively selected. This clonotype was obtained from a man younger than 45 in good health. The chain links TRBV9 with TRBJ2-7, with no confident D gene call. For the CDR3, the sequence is CASSAPPPPTYEQYF. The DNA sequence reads TGTGCCAGCAGCGCCCCCCCTCCACCAACCTACGAGCAGTACTTC.